These 4 T cell receptor beta chains came from one sample sequenced in a study of T cells in localized non-small cell lung cancer. Clones were read by immunoSEQ multiplex PCR, and TCRdb kept only the in-frame ones, dropping some. Of some 1,200 clones in the sample, roughly 35% were seen once. The sequencing here drew on normal lung tissue next to the tumor, taken before any cancer treatment. The receptors originated from a woman between 35 and 75 years old with stage II squamous cell lung carcinoma.

This chain connects TRBV6-8 to TRBJ2-7, with TRBD2 identical over 7 bases. This CDR3 has 15 residues. The germline V gene encodes CDR1 MNHGY and CDR2 SAAAGT. Losses at the gene ends were 6 bases for V and 0 bases for J; bases not matched to a gene: 8. DNA for the CDR3: TGTGCCAGCAGAGACGGGGGGACGGCCTCCTACGAGCAGTACTTC. Protein product: CASRDGGTASYEQYF.

The V gene is TRBV19, the J gene TRBJ2-3; 8 positions agree with TRBD1. The CDR3 contains 14 residues. Germline loops: CDR1 LNHDA, CDR2 SQIVND (reference sequence). Trimming at V came to 9 bases and at J to 1 base, leaving 6 bases not matched to a gene. CDR3 nucleotide sequence: TGTGCCAGCCACAGGGGGTCGGGCACAGATACGCAGTATTTT. Translating it yields CASHRGSGTDTQYF.

This clone was detected a few times. This rearrangement joins TRBV6-8 to TRBJ1-1; D ambiguous. This CDR3 is 13 amino acids long. The V and J ends lost 6 bases and 1 base respectively, with 9 bases between them. In germline, CDR1 is MNHGY, CDR2 SAAAGT. The CDR3 sequence is CASSFQWNTEAFF. The CDR3 DNA is TGTGCCAGCAGCTTTCAGTGGAACACTGAAGCTTTCTTT.

About this clone: A read error may account for a junction end that differs from germline. J is TRBJ2-3 and V is TRBV10-3; 10 positions agree with TRBD2. The length of the CDR3 is 14 residues. Germline-derived CDR1 and CDR2 are ENHRY and SYGVKD. CDR3 nucleotide sequence: TGTGCCAGCAGTGAGACTAGCGGGACAGATACGCAGTATTTT. Translated, it gives CASSETSGTDTQYF.